This T cell receptor (beta chain) was sequenced for a study of blood T cell repertoires in COVID-19. Study-wide context: The United States, Italy and Spain were the sources of the acute and convalescent COVID-19 samples.

Profiling relied on immunoSEQ multiplex PCR, and the TCRdb table lists in-frame clones only, not all of them. The sample lists about 100,000 clones, 82% seen once, with about 4.8% in the top ten. The specimen was peripheral blood. This receptor was identified in a man aged 55-75 years with acute or convalescent COVID-19.

The CDR3 region has the DNA TGTGCCAGCAGTTTATTTAACCCGGGACAGGGGTTCGGCTACACCTTC. Its translation is CASSLFNPGQGFGYTF. This chain joins TRBV28 and TRBJ1-2, with 10 positions matching TRBD1. The V and J ends lost 1 base and 8 bases, in that order; junction bases with no gene match: 10. Germline CDR1 MDHEN, CDR2 SYDVKM. This CDR3 is built from 16 residues.